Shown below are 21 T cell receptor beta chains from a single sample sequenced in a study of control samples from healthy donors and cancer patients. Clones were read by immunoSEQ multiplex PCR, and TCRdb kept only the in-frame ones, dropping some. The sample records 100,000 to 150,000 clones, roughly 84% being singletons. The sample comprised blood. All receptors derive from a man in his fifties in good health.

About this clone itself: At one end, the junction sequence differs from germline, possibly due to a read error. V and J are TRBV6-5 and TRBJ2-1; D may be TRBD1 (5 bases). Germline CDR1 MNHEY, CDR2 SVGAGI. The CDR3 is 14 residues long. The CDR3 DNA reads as TGTGCCAGCAGTGACTCAGGGATCCACAATGAGCAGTTCTTC. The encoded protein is CASSDSGIHNEQFF.

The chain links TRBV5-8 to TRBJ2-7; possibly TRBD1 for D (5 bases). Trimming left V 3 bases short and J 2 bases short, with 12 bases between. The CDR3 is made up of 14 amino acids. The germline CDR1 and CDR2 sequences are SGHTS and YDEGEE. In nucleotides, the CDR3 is TGTGCCAGCAGCTCGTTGACAGCAGCCTACGAGCAGTACTTC. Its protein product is CASSSLTAAYEQYF.

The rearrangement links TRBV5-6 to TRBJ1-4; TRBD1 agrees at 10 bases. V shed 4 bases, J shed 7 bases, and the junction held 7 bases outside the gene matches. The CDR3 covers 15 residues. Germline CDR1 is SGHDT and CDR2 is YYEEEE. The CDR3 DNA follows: TGTGCCAGCAGCGGGGACAGGGGATTTGGTGAAAAACTGTTTTTT. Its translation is CASSGDRGFGEKLFF.

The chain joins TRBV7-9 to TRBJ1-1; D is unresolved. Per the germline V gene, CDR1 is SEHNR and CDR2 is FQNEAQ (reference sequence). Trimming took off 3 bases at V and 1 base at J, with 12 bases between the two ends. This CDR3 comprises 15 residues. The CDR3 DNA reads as TGTGCCAGCAGCTTGGGATATAGTCCGAACACTGAAGCTTTCTTT. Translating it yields CASSLGYSPNTEAFF. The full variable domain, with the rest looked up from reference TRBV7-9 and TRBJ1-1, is DTGVSQNPRHKITKRGQNVTFRCDPISEHNRLYWYRQTLGQGPEFLTYFQNEAQLEKSRLLSDRFSAERPKGSFSTLEIQRTEQGDSAMYLCASSLGYSPNTEAFFGQGTRLTVV.

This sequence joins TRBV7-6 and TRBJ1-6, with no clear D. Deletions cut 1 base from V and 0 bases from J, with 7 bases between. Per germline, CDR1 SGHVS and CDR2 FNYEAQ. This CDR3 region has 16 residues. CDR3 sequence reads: CASSLEGVSYNSPLHF. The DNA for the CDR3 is TGTGCCAGCAGCTTAGAGGGTGTCTCCTATAATTCACCCCTCCACTTT.

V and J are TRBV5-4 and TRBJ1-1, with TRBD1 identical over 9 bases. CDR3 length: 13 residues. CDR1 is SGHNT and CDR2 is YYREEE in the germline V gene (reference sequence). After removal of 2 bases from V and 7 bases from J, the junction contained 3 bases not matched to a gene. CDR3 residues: CASSLQGADEAFF. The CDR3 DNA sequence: TGTGCCAGCAGCTTACAGGGGGCTGATGAAGCTTTCTTT.

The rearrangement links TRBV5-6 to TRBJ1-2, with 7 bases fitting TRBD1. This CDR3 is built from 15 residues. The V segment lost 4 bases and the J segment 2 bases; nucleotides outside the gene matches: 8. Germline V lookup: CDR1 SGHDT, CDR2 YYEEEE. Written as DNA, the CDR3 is TGTGCCAGCAGCCCCAGCCCGACAGGGAACTATGGCTACACCTTC. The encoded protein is CASSPSPTGNYGYTF.

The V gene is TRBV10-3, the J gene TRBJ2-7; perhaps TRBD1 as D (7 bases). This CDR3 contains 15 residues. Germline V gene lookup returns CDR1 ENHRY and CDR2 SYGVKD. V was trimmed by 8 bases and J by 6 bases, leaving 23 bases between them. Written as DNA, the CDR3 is TGTGCCATCTCGTGGGGGGAGGACAGGTCCACCGAGCAGTACTTC. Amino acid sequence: CAISWGEDRSTEQYF.

CDR3 residues: CASSPGLAGGPLVVTEQFF. In nucleotides, the CDR3 is TGTGCCAGCAGCCCGGGACTAGCGGGGGGGCCTCTAGTGGTCACTGAGCAGTTCTTC. This sequence joins TRBV3-1 (or the pseudogene TRBV3-2) and TRBJ2-1; TRBD2 agrees at 16 bases. Germline trimming cut 4 bases from V and 9 bases from J; bases unmatched to any gene: 15. The CDR3 runs to 19 residues. The V gene's germline CDR1 is LGHDT and CDR2 YNNKEL (reference sequence).

The CDR3 spells CASSQDWRGLDTEAFF. In DNA form, the CDR3 reads TGTGCCAGCAGCCAAGATTGGAGGGGGCTAGACACTGAAGCTTTCTTT. The chain employs TRBV3-1 (or the pseudogene TRBV3-2) and TRBJ1-1; 7 bases line up with TRBD1. V gave up 0 bases and J gave up 3 bases; unmatched junction bases: 7. The CDR3 totals 16 residues. Germline CDR1 and CDR2: LGHDT and YNNKEL (reference sequence).

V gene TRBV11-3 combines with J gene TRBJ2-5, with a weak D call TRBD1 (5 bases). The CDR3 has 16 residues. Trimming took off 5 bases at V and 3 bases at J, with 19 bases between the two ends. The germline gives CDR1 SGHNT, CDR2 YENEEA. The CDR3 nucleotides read TGTGCCAGCAGCCCCATAGGGGCGAGGTCTAAAGAGACCCAGTACTTC. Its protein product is CASSPIGARSKETQYF.

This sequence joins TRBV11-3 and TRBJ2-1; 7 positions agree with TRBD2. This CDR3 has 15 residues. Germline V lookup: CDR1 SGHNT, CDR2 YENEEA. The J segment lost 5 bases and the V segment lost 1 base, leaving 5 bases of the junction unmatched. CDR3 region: CASSLGGGDHNEQFF. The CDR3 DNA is TGTGCCAGCAGCTTAGGTGGGGGGGACCACAATGAGCAGTTCTTC.

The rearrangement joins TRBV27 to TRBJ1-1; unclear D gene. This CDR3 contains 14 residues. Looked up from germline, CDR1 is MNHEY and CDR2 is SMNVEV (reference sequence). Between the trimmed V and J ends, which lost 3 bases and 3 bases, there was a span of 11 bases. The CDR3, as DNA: TGTGCCAGCAGTTTGCTTGGGTTGGACACTGAAGCTTTCTTT. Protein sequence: CASSLLGLDTEAFF.

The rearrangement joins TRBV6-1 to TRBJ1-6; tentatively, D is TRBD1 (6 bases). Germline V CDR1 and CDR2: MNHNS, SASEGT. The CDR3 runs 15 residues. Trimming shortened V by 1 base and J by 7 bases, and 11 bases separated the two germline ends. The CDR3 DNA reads TGTGCCAGCAGTGAAGGAAGGAGGGGGAATTCACCCCTCCACTTT. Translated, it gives CASSEGRRGNSPLHF.

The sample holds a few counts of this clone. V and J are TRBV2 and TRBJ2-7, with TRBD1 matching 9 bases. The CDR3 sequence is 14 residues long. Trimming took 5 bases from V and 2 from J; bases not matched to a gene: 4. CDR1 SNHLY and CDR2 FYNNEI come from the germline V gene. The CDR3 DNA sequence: TGTGCCAGCAGTCGCGGACAGGGGCCCTACGAGCAGTACTTC. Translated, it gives CASSRGQGPYEQYF.

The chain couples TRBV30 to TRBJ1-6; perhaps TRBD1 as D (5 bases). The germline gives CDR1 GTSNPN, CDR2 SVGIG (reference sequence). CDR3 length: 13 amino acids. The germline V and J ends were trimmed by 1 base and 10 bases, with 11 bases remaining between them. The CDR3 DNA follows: TGTGCCTGGAGTGCCCTCGGGGACTCACCCCTCCACTTT. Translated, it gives CAWSALGDSPLHF. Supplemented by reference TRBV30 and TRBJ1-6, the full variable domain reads SQTIHQWPATLVQPVGSPLSLECTVEGTSNPNLYWYRQAAGRGLQLLFYSVGIGQISSEVPQNLSASRPQDRQFILSSKKLLLSDSGFYLCAWSALGDSPLHFGNGTRLTVT.

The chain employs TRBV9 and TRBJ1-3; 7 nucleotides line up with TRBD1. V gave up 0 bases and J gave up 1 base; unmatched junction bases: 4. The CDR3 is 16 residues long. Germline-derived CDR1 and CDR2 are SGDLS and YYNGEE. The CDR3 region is CASSVGQGLSGNTIYF. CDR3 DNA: TGTGCCAGCAGCGTAGGACAGGGTTTATCTGGAAACACCATATATTTT. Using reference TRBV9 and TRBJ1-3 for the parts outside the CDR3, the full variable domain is DSGVTQTPKHLITATGQRVTLRCSPRSGDLSVYWYQQSLDQGLQFLIQYYNGEERAKGNILERFSAQQFPDLHSELNLSSLELGDSALYFCASSVGQGLSGNTIYFGEGSWLTVV.

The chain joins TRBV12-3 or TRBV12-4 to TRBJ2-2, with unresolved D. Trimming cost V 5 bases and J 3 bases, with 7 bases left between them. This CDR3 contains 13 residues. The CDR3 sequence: CASSVRYTGELFF. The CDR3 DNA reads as TGTGCCAGCAGTGTACGGTACACCGGGGAGCTGTTTTTT.

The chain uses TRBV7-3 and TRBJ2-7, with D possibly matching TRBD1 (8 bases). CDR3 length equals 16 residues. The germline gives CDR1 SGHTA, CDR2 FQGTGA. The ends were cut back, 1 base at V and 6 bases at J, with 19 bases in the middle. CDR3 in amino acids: CASSLSRVQGEGEQYF. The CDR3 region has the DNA TGTGCCAGCAGCTTAAGTCGAGTACAGGGGGAGGGCGAGCAGTACTTC.

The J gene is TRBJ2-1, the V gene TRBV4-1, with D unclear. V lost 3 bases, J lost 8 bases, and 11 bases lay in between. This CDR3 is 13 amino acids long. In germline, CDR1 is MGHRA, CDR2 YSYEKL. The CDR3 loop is CASSQPGADEQFF. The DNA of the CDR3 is TGCGCCAGCAGCCAGCCGGGTGCGGATGAGCAGTTCTTC.

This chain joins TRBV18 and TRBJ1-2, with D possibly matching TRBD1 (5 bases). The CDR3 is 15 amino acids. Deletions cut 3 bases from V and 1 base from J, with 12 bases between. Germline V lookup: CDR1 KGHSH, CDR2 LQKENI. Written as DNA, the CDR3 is TGTGCCAGCTCACCTTTAGCCGACAGTAACTATGGCTACACCTTC. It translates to CASSPLADSNYGYTF.